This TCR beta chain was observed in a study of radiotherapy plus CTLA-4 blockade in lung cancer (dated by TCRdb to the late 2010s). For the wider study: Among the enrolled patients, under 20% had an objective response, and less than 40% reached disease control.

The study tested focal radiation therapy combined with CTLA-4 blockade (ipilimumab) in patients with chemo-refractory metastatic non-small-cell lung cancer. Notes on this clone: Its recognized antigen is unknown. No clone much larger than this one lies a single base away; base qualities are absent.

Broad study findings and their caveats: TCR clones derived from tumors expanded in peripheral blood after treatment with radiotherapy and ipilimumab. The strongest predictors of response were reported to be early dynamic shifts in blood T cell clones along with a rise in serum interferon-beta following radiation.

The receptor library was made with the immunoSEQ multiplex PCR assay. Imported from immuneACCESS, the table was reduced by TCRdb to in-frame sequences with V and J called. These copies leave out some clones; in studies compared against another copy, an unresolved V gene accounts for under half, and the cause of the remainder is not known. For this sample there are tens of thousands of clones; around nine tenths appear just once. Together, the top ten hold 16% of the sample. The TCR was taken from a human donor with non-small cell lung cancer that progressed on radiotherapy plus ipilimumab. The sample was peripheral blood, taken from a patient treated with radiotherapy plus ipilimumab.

DNA sequence: TGTGCCAGTAGTACCGCCAGGGGTGGATCACCCCTCCACTTT. Translated, this gives CASSTARGGSPLHF. The V gene is TRBV19 and the J gene is TRBJ1-6; TRBD1 might be the D gene, on 6 matching bases. Reading from cysteine to phenylalanine, the CDR3 counts 14 amino acids. Here the CDR3 DNA is all that survives: 42 bases in frame from base 1. Trimming takes 4 bases from V and 10 bases from J, and the germline ends sit 14 bases apart. CDR1 LNHDA and CDR2 SQIVND are derived from the germline V gene (reference sequence). The full variable domain, with segments outside the CDR3 supplied by the reference TRBV19 and TRBJ1-6 proteins, appears as DGGITQSPKYLFRKEGQNVTLSCEQNLNHDAMYWYRQDPGQGLRLIYYSQIVNDFQKGDIAEGYSVSREKKESFPLTVTSAQKNPTAFYLCASSTARGGSPLHFGNGTRLTVT.